This T cell receptor (beta chain) was recorded in a study of blood T cell repertoires in COVID-19. In the study overall: Sites across the United States, Italy and Spain contributed samples from acute and convalescent COVID-19. The analysed material was cDNA or gDNA that came from T cells, B-cell-depleted T cells, or PBMCs.

The CDR3 loop spans 18 amino acids. In the source study's methods: Nucleated cell number was recorded as an estimate derived from reference gene primer amplification. The repertoire was sequenced with immunoSEQ multiplex PCR; TCRdb's copy has only in-frame clones and lacks some. D and trimming were read from the DNA, whereas the V and J calls and clone size are those reported in that table. The table lists 68,000 or so clones, about 82% of them singletons, with approximately 39% in the top ten. The specimen was peripheral blood. This chain connects TRBV21-1 to TRBJ1-5; the listed D gene, TRBD1, was not tested against the DNA. TRBV21-1 is shown as a pseudogene. The receptor's source is a human donor in a cohort sampled during active COVID-19. The DNA for the CDR3 is TGTGCCAGCAGCAAAGCCTTTTCGGTGTCACAGTTGAATCAGCCCCAGCATTTT. As protein: CASSKAFSVSQLNQPQHF.